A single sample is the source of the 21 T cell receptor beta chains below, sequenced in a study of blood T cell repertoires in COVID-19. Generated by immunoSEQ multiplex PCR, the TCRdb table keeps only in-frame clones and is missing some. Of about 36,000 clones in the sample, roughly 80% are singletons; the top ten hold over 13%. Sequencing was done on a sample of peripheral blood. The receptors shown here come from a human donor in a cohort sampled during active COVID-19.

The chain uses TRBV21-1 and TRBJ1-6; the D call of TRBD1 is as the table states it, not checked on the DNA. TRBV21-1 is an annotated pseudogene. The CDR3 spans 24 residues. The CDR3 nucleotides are TGTGCCAGCAGCAAAGATACCAACGGACAGGCCTCATCTAATCATCTCCTAGGGAATTCACCCCTCCACTTT. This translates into CASSKDTNGQASSNHLLGNSPLHF.

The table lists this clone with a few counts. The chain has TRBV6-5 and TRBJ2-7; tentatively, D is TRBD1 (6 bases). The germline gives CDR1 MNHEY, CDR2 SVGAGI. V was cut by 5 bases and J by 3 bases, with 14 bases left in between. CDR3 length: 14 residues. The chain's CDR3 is CASSRTGSNYEQYF. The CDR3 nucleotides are TGTGCCAGCAGTCGAACAGGGTCTAACTACGAGCAGTACTTC.

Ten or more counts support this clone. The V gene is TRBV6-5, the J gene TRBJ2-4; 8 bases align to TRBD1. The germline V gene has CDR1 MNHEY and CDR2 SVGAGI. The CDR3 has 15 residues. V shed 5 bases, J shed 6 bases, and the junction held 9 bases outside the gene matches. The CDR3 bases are TGTGCCAGCAGTCCCGGGACAGGAGAAGTAAACATTCAGTACTTC. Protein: CASSPGTGEVNIQYF.

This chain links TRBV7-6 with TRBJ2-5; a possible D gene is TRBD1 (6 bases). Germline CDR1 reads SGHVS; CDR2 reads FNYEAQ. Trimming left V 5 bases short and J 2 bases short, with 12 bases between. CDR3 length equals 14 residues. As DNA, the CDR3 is TGTGCCAGCAGCCCTTGGACAGCTCAAGAGACCCAGTACTTC. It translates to CASSPWTAQETQYF.

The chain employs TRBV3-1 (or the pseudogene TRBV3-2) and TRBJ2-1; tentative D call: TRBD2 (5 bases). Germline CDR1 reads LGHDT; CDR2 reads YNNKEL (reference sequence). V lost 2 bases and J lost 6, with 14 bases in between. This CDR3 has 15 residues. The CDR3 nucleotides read TGTGCCAGCAGCCAAAGCGGCGTGGCGCTCAATGAGCAGTTCTTC. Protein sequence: CASSQSGVALNEQFF.

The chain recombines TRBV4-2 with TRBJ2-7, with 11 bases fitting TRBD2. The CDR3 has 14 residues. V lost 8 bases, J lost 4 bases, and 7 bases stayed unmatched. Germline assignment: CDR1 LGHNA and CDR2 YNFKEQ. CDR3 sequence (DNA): TGTGCCAGCGGGAAGACTAGCGGGGCTTACGAGCAGTACTTC. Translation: CASGKTSGAYEQYF.

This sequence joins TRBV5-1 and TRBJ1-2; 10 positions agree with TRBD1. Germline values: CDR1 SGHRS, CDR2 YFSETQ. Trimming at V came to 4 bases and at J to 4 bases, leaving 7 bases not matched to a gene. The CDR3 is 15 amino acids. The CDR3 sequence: CASSAGQGIPYGYTF. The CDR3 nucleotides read TGCGCCAGCAGCGCGGGACAGGGGATCCCCTATGGCTACACCTTC.

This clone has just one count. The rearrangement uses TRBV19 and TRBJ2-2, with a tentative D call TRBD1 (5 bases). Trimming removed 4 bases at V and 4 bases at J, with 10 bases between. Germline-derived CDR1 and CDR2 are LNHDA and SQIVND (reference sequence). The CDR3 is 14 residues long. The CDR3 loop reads CASSTQGSTGELFF. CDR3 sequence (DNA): TGTGCCAGTAGTACGCAGGGTAGCACCGGGGAGCTGTTTTTT.

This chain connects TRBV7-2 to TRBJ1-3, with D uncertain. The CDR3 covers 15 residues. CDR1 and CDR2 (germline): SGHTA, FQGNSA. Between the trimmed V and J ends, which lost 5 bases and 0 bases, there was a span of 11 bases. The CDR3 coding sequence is TGTGCCAGCAGCAAAGACGGGTTCTCTGGAAACACCATATATTTT. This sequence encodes CASSKDGFSGNTIYF.

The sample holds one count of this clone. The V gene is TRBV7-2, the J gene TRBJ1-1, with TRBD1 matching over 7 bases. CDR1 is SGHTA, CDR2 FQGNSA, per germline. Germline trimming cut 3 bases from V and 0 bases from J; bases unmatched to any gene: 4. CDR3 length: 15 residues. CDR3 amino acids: CASSFMTGLNTEAFF. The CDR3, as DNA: TGTGCCAGCAGCTTTATGACAGGGTTGAACACTGAAGCTTTCTTT.

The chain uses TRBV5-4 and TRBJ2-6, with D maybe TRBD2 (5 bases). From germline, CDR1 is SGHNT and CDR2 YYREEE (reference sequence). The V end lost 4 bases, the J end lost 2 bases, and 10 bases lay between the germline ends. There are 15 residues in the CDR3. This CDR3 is CASSQVGTGANVLTF. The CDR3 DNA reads TGTGCCAGCAGCCAAGTCGGGACTGGGGCCAACGTCCTGACTTTC.

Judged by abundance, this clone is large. Here the CDR3 reads CASSSETDYEQYF. In DNA form, the CDR3 reads TGTGCCAGCAGCTCCGAGACAGACTACGAGCAGTACTTC. The chain links TRBV11-3 to TRBJ2-7; D may be TRBD1 (5 bases). CDR3 size: 13 residues. The V gene's germline CDR1 is SGHNT and CDR2 YENEEA. V lost 4 bases, J lost 3 bases, and 10 bases lay in between.

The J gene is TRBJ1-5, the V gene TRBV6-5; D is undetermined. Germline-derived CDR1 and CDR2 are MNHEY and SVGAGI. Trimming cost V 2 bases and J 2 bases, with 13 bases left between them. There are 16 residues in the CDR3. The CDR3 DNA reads TGTGCCAGCAGTTACAGCGGGGATAGTGGCAATCAGCCCCAGCATTTT. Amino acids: CASSYSGDSGNQPQHF.

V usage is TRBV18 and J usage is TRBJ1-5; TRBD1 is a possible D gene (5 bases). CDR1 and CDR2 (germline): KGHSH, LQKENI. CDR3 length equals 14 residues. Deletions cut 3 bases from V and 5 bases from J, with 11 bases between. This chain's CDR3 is CASSPGGDYQPQHF. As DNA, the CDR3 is TGTGCCAGCTCACCGGGGGGAGACTATCAGCCCCAGCATTTT.

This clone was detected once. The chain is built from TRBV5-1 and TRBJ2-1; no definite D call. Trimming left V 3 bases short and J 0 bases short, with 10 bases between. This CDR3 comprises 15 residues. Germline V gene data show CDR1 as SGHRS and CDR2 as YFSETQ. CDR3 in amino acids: CASSSSKSSYNEQFF. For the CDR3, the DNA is TGCGCCAGCAGCTCATCGAAGAGCTCCTACAATGAGCAGTTCTTC.

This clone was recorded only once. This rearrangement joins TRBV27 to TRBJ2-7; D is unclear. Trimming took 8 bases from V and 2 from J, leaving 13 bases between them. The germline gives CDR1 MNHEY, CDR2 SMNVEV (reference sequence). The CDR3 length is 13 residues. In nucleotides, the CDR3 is TGTGCCAGCCGCTCGCGCGCCACCTACGAGCAGTACTTC. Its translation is CASRSRATYEQYF.

The CDR3 is CASSLEFTGSQPQHF. The DNA of the CDR3 is TGTGCCAGCAGCTTGGAGTTCACAGGGAGTCAGCCCCAGCATTTT. This chain links TRBV5-5 with TRBJ1-5; TRBD1 is a possible D gene (6 bases). The germline gives CDR1 SGHKS, CDR2 YYEKEE (reference sequence). The CDR3 totals 15 residues. With 0 bases removed from V and 6 bases from J, the gap between germline ends came to 13 bases.

The CDR3 sequence is CASSILGRGYEQYF. The CDR3 region has the DNA TGTGCCAGTAGTATCCTCGGCAGGGGTTACGAGCAGTACTTC. The V and J genes are TRBV19 and TRBJ2-5, with TRBD1 as a possible D gene (6 bases). Gene TRBJ2-7 matches the end of the DNA better, so the J call may be wrong. The CDR3 has 14 residues. The germline V gene encodes CDR1 LNHDA and CDR2 SQIVND (reference sequence).

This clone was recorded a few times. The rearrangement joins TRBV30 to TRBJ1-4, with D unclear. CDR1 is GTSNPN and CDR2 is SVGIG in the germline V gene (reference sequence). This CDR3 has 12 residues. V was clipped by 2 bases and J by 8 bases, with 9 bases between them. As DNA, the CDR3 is TGTGCCTGGAGTCTTGAAGAGGAAAAACTGTTTTTT. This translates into CAWSLEEEKLFF.

CDR3 region: CASSQIGGPPGANVLTF. In DNA form, the CDR3 reads TGCGCCAGCAGCCAAATAGGGGGCCCGCCTGGGGCCAACGTCCTGACTTTC. This rearrangement joins TRBV4-3 to TRBJ2-6; 7 nucleotides line up with TRBD1. The germline V gene encodes CDR1 LGHNA and CDR2 YSLEER. The CDR3 spans 17 residues. V lost 2 bases to trimming and J lost 2 bases; unmatched junction nucleotides: 6.

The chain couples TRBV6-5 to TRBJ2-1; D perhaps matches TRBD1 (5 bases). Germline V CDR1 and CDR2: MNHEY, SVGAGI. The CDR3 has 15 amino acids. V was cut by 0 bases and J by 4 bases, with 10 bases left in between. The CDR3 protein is CASSYSQGAYNEQFF. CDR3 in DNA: TGTGCCAGCAGTTACTCTCAAGGGGCTTACAATGAGCAGTTCTTC.